These T cell receptor beta chains were read from a single sample in a study of blood T cells in healthy people across ages. One entry per CDR3 protein, called by TCRdb with MiXCR from the 5' RACE reads. The sample lists about 1,400,000 distinct CDR3 sequences, roughly 64% seen once, with 5% to 7% in the top ten. The specimen sequenced was blood. The receptors shown here come from a man aged 18 to 35 in good health. Each CDR3 is given with its conserved first and last residue. Fields, in order: clone size, D gene, V gene, J gene, CDR3 protein, CDR3 DNA. The D gene is left open where the match is weak. For some rows the clone size is stated as once, few or many, or as a class when expanded; others skip it.

-,TRBD1,TRBV20-1,TRBJ1-2,CSARETGATGGYTF,TGCAGTGCTAGAGAGACAGGGGCAACAGGTGGCTACACCTTC
few,TRBD1,TRBV7-2,TRBJ1-2,CASSHRDRNYGYTF,TGTGCCAGCAGCCACCGGGACAGAAACTATGGCTACACCTTC
few,TRBD2,TRBV29-1,TRBJ2-5,CSGGGGLAGREETQYF,TGCAGCGGAGGGGGAGGACTAGCGGGAAGGGAAGAGACCCAGTACTTC
few,-,TRBV5-5,TRBJ2-3,CASSSLSEAPADTQYF,TGTGCCAGCAGCTCCCTTAGTGAGGCCCCCGCAGATACGCAGTATTTT
-,-,TRBV5-1,TRBJ2-1,CASSLGCSGSEQFF,TGCGCCAGCAGCTTGGGCTGTAGTGGGAGTGAGCAGTTCTTC
many,-,TRBV4-2,TRBJ1-1,CASSQPTTPVNTEAFF,TGTGCCAGCAGCCAACCGACGACACCCGTGAACACTGAAGCTTTCTTT
-,-,TRBV4-2,TRBJ2-7,CASSQGHYEQYF,TGTGCCAGCAGCCAAGGTCACTACGAGCAGTACTTC
-,-,TRBV29-1,TRBJ2-4,CSVERGVMGKSQYF,TGCAGCGTTGAAAGGGGTGTGATGGGCAAGTCACAGTACTTC
-,-,TRBV20-1,TRBJ1-4,CSARMGRWANEKLFF,TGCAGTGCTAGAATGGGGCGCTGGGCTAATGAAAAACTGTTTTTT
-,-,TRBV15,TRBJ2-7,CATSSLRDFAYEQYF,TGTGCCACCAGCAGCCTGAGGGACTTCGCCTACGAGCAGTACTTC
-,-,TRBV7-6,TRBJ2-5,CASSALMGETQYF,TGTGCCAGCAGCGCGTTAATGGGGGAGACCCAGTACTTC
-,-,TRBV4-1,TRBJ1-6,CASSQDPPRDLPYNSPLHF,TGCGCCAGCAGCCAAGATCCTCCGAGGGACCTACCCTATAATTCACCCCTCCACTTT
few,-,TRBV6-5,TRBJ2-7,CASRKGEGFPYEQYF,TGTGCCAGCAGAAAAGGTGAAGGGTTTCCCTACGAGCAGTACTTC
-,TRBD2,TRBV4-2,TRBJ2-2,CASSQAGGPATGELFF,TGTGCCAGCAGCCAAGCGGGGGGGCCAGCCACCGGGGAGCTGTTTTTT
-,-,TRBV10-3,TRBJ1-6,CAIGAGRDSPLHF,TGTGCCATCGGCGCGGGGAGGGATTCACCCCTCCACTTT
-,-,TRBV29-1,TRBJ1-1,CSMRTGGGFTEAFF,TGCAGCATGAGGACGGGGGGTGGGTTCACTGAAGCTTTCTTT
few,-,TRBV4-3,TRBJ1-6,CASSPKTGGSPLHF,TGCGCCAGCAGCCCGAAGACAGGCGGCTCACCCCTCCACTTT
-,-,TRBV10-2,TRBJ1-2,CASSETGGEGYTF,TGCGCCAGCAGTGAAACGGGGGGGGAAGGCTACACCTTC